The present T cell receptor beta chain was sequenced within a study of OX40 agonist ivuxolimab in advanced cancers. As for the study more broadly: The costimulatory receptor OX40 (CD134) was targeted by ivuxolimab, a fully human IgG2 agonistic monoclonal antibody. Intravenous ivuxolimab was administered to patients every 2 weeks at six dose levels: 0.01, 0.1, 0.3, 1.5, 3 and 10 mg/kg. Of the roughly 51 patients in dose escalation, 19 had hepatocellular carcinoma, roughly 15 had melanoma, 9 had renal cell carcinoma and 9 had head and neck cancer. A male proportion of about 79% and a mean age of 60 years, ranging from about 20 to 85, were recorded for the dose-escalation cohort. Prior anti-PD-1, anti-PD-L1 or anti-CTLA-4 therapy was permitted, and about 40% of dose-escalation patients had received checkpoint inhibitors. Three dose-escalation patients achieved partial responses, one with hepatocellular carcinoma and two with cutaneous melanoma. Peripheral TCRbeta sequencing aimed to test whether ivuxolimab altered TCR sequence diversity and caused clonal T-cell expansion. The paper reports the monotherapy dose-escalation portion (N = 52 patients) of the phase I ivuxolimab trial. The paper as a whole reports these results and caveats: At doses of 0.1 to 3.0 mg/kg, clonal expansion of both CD4+ and CD8+ blood T cells was observed from baseline to week 6. On average, CD8+ T cells showed more expanded clones than CD4+ T cells after ivuxolimab. The antigen specificity of the clonally expanded peripheral T cells was not determined. Low levels of normalized T-cell clonal expansion were also seen in some patients who did not respond. In the 0.1-3.0 mg/kg groups, partial responders had among the lowest normalized peripheral clonal expansion, particularly in CD8+ T cells.

Details on this clone: Which antigen it targets is not known. Base-call qualities are not available, and no considerably larger clone is one nucleotide away.

Genomic DNA was extracted from sorted cells for sequencing of the TCRbeta CDR3 region. TCRbeta CDR3 regions were sequenced using the immunoSEQ Assay. This immuneACCESS table, as held by TCRdb, lists in-frame sequences with V and J called but not all clones. Of the missing ones, under half trace to an unresolved V gene in checked studies; the others have no known cause. Within this sample are 65,000 to 95,000 clones, with 85% to 90% of them counted one time only. The ten largest clonotypes hold about 0.8% of the sample. CDR1 and CDR2 (MNHEY, SVGAGI) derive from the germline V gene. V gives up 5 bases and J gives up 4 bases, and the segment between their germline ends measures 15 bases. Taken from cysteine to phenylalanine, the CDR3 has 15 residues. The sequence is cut down to CDR3 DNA, 45 bases in frame from base 1. Patients with a history of autoimmune disease or receiving systemic immunosuppression were excluded from the trial. Peripheral blood for TCR sequencing was collected from all dose cohorts at baseline, on cycle 4 day 1, and on cycle 7 day 1. The samples were taken from a phase I, first-in-human, multicenter, open-label dose-escalation trial of ivuxolimab. Adults with locally advanced or metastatic melanoma, renal cell carcinoma, hepatocellular carcinoma or head and neck squamous cell carcinoma were enrolled in the trial. Before TCR sequencing, CD4+ T cells and CD8+ T cells from peripheral blood were sorted into separate populations.

The sample was CD4+ or CD8+ T cells sorted from blood, taken in a trial of the OX40 agonist ivuxolimab. The sequence links TRBV6-5 to TRBJ2-1; the D gene remains uncertain. The receptor comes from an adult with an advanced solid tumor such as melanoma, head and neck, liver or kidney cancer. The DNA is TGTGCCAGCAGTAAACAGCGAGGTTTATACAATGAGCAGTTCTTC. Translated, it gives CASSKQRGLYNEQFF.